This entry lists 15 T cell receptor beta chains sequenced from one sample in a study of blood T cell repertoires in COVID-19. The assay was immunoSEQ multiplex PCR, and TCRdb's table has in-frame clones only and misses some. Among 200,000 to 300,000 clones listed, more than 85% were seen once. Sequenced material: peripheral blood. All receptors come from a person under 30 with COVID-19, enrolled during active disease.

This sequence joins TRBV6-5 and TRBJ1-4; D not certain. V gave up 5 bases and J gave up 0 bases, with 10 bases separating them. The CDR3 is 15 residues long. Per germline, CDR1 MNHEY and CDR2 SVGAGI. The CDR3 DNA reads as TGTGCCAGCAGTACCCAAGCGGCAACTAATGAAAAACTGTTTTTT. Protein sequence: CASSTQAATNEKLFF.

The rearrangement links TRBV24-1 to TRBJ1-1; a possible D gene is TRBD1 (5 bases). The germline V gene has CDR1 KGHDR and CDR2 SFDVKD. CDR3 length equals 14 residues. The V and J ends lost 3 bases and 7 bases respectively, with 14 bases between them. The CDR3 here is CATSDETGAGEAFF. For the CDR3, the DNA is TGTGCCACCAGTGATGAGACTGGGGCCGGTGAAGCTTTCTTT.

This clone was observed once. The chain uses TRBV2 and TRBJ2-7, with D possibly being TRBD1 (6 bases). The germline V gene has CDR1 SNHLY and CDR2 FYNNEI. Trimming stripped 4 bases from V and 7 bases from J, with 14 bases between. The CDR3 length is 13 residues. CDR3 sequence (DNA): TGTGCCAGCAGTGCCCGGACAAGGGGGGAGCAGTACTTC. It translates to CASSARTRGEQYF.

The V and J genes are TRBV27 and TRBJ1-6; D ambiguous. V was clipped by 2 bases and J by 9 bases, with 8 bases between them. This CDR3 region has 13 residues. Germline V gene lookup returns CDR1 MNHEY and CDR2 SMNVEV (reference sequence). CDR3 DNA: TGTGCCAGCAGTTTACAGGAGGGTTCACCCCTCCACTTT. It specifies CASSLQEGSPLHF.

The chain's CDR3 is CASSDHGEANYGYTF. In nucleotides, the CDR3 is TGTGCCAGCAGTGACCACGGGGAAGCTAACTATGGCTACACCTTC. J is TRBJ1-2 and V is TRBV6-1; D is ambiguous. Germline V gene data show CDR1 as MNHNS and CDR2 as SASEGT. The germline V and J ends were trimmed by 3 bases and 0 bases, with 11 bases remaining between them. The CDR3 is made up of 15 amino acids.

This clone showed up just once. The chain employs TRBV11-2 and TRBJ1-1; possibly TRBD1 for D (5 bases). The ends were cut back, 3 bases at V and 6 bases at J, with 11 bases in the middle. Germline V CDR1 and CDR2: SGHAT, FQNNGV. The CDR3 runs to 13 residues. The CDR3 reads CASSLVGAAEAFF. In DNA, the CDR3 is TGTGCCAGCAGCTTGGTTGGGGCCGCTGAAGCTTTCTTT.

The chain joins TRBV6-5 to TRBJ1-1, with D unclear. CDR3 length: 15 residues. Germline V gives CDR1 MNHEY, CDR2 SVGAGI. V was cut by 2 bases and J by 2 bases, with 12 bases left in between. CDR3 loop: CASSYRRQSNTEAFF. The DNA of the CDR3 is TGTGCCAGCAGTTACCGGCGACAATCTAACACTGAAGCTTTCTTT.

The chain has TRBV6-1 and TRBJ1-1; perhaps TRBD1 as D (6 bases). The CDR3 has 15 amino acids. The germline gives CDR1 MNHNS, CDR2 SASEGT. V gave up 3 bases and J gave up 0 bases, with 11 bases separating them. The CDR3 region is CASSDYGGLNTEAFF. CDR3 bases: TGTGCCAGCAGTGATTATGGGGGCTTGAACACTGAAGCTTTCTTT.

This clone was seen more than once but under ten times. The rearrangement links TRBV19 to TRBJ1-5, with 8 bases lining up with TRBD1. With V trimmed by 6 bases and J by 4 bases, 5 bases remained unmatched. Per the germline V gene, CDR1 is LNHDA and CDR2 is SQIVND (reference sequence). The CDR3 loop spans 14 amino acids. The CDR3 DNA follows: TGTGCCAGTAGGGAGACAGGGGTTAATCAGCCCCAGCATTTT. Protein product: CASRETGVNQPQHF.

The chain recombines TRBV10-3 with TRBJ2-3, with 9 bases that match TRBD2. The germline CDR1 and CDR2 sequences are ENHRY and SYGVKD. This CDR3 is built from 14 residues. The V segment lost 7 bases and the J segment 6 bases; nucleotides outside the gene matches: 8. The CDR3 loop is CAIMAGGPGDTQYF. CDR3 in DNA: TGTGCCATCATGGCGGGAGGGCCCGGTGATACGCAGTATTTT.

This clone was found once. The rearrangement uses TRBV4-1 and TRBJ1-4; D not resolved. The CDR3 covers 14 residues. Germline V gene lookup returns CDR1 MGHRA and CDR2 YSYEKL. With 0 bases removed from V and 5 bases from J, the gap between germline ends came to 7 bases. The CDR3 sequence is CASSQDRLNEKLFF. In nucleotides, the CDR3 is TGCGCCAGCAGCCAAGACAGATTGAATGAAAAACTGTTTTTT.

This sequence joins TRBV9 and TRBJ2-1, with 9 bases fitting TRBD2. The junction had 19 bases not matched to a gene; V was cut back by 4 bases and J by 2 bases. The CDR3 is 20 residues long. From germline, CDR1 is SGDLS and CDR2 YYNGEE. In nucleotides, the CDR3 is TGTGCCAGCAGCCCGTCGGCGGGAGGGCCTTATGGGCCCCCCTACAATGAGCAGTTCTTC. As protein: CASSPSAGGPYGPPYNEQFF.

The V and J genes are TRBV5-1 and TRBJ2-2; no reliable D call. CDR1 and CDR2 (germline): SGHRS, YFSETQ. The CDR3 is 14 amino acids. The V end was cut by 0 bases, the J end by 0 bases, with 3 bases between. DNA of the CDR3: TGCGCCAGCAGCTTGGTCTCGAACACCGGGGAGCTGTTTTTT. Amino acid sequence: CASSLVSNTGELFF.

This chain uses TRBV6-2 or TRBV6-3 with TRBJ2-1, with TRBD2 matching 9 bases. V was clipped by 2 bases and J by 4 bases; unmatched bases: 12. CDR3 length: 18 amino acids. The germline V gene has CDR1 MNHEY and CDR2 SVGEGT. Here the CDR3 DNA reads TGTGCCAGCAGTTACAATGAGCGGGAGGCCTATTTATACAATGAGCAGTTCTTC. Amino acids: CASSYNEREAYLYNEQFF.

This clone was observed a single time. V is TRBV9 and J is TRBJ2-1; 8 bases agree with TRBD2. The CDR3 consists of 15 residues. V was clipped by 0 bases and J by 4 bases; unmatched bases: 3. The germline CDR1 and CDR2 sequences are SGDLS and YYNGEE. CDR3 coding DNA: TGTGCCAGCAGCGTAGAGGGACTAGGATACAATGAGCAGTTCTTC. Translating gives CASSVEGLGYNEQFF.